This TCR beta chain is drawn from a study of shared clonotypes between healthy human individuals. The method was immunoSEQ multiplex PCR; TCRdb's version includes in-frame clones alone and lacks a portion of them. Of about 1,500,000 clones in the sample, around 97% were seen once. This CDR3 comprises 15 residues. Looked up from germline, CDR1 is SGHRS and CDR2 is YFSETQ. Trimming removed 4 bases from V and 4 bases from J, with 14 bases in between. In its sample, this clone was seen once. The chain carries TRBV5-1 and TRBJ1-4; no clear D gene. This TCR derives from a man aged 25 to 40 in good health. Sequenced: naive CD4+ T cells sorted from blood. This sample's subset: CD45RA+ positively selected. Here the CDR3 DNA reads TGCGCCAGCAGCGGCAACACAGTTAATAATGAAAAACTGTTTTTT. Protein product: CASSGNTVNNEKLFF.